This T cell receptor (beta chain) was captured by sequencing in a study of OX40 agonist ivuxolimab in advanced cancers. TCRdb's table, derived via immunoSEQ multiplex PCR, lists solely in-frame clones and lacks some. The sample includes 72,000 or so clones, approximately 84% of them seen just once. The count of this clone is one. Its antigen remains unknown. Germline assignment: CDR1 SGDLS and CDR2 YYNGEE. The CDR3 runs to 15 residues. The V gene end was trimmed by 2 bases and the J gene end by 0 bases; junction bases not matched to a gene: 5. Study-level findings and limits: In the 0.1-3.0 mg/kg groups, partial responders showed among the lowest expansion.

This TCR derives from an adult with an advanced solid tumor such as melanoma, head and neck, liver or kidney cancer. The input for sequencing was CD4+ or CD8+ T cells sorted from blood, taken in a trial of the OX40 agonist ivuxolimab. The V gene is TRBV9, the J gene TRBJ2-7, with 7 bases aligning to TRBD1. The CDR3 loop reads CASSVRDSASYEQYF. The CDR3 DNA follows: TGTGCCAGCAGCGTCAGGGACAGCGCCTCCTACGAGCAGTACTTC.